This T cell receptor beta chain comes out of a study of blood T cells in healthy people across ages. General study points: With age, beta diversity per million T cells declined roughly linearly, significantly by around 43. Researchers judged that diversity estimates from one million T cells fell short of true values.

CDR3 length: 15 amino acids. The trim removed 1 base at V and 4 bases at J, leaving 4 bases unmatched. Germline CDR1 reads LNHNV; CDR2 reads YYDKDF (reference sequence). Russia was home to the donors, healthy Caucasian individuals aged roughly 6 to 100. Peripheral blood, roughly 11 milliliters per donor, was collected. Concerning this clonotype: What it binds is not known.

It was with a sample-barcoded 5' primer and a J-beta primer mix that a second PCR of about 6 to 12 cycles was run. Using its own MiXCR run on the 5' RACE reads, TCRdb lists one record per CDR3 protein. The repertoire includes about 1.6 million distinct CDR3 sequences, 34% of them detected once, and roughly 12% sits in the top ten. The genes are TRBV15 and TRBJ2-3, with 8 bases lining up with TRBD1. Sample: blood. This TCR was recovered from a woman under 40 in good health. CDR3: CATSRARGQADTQYF. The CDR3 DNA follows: TGTGCCACCAGCAGAGCCAGGGGGCAGGCAGATACGCAGTATTTT.